A selection of T cell receptor beta chains follows, all from one sample in a study of shared clonotypes between healthy human individuals. Measured with immunoSEQ multiplex PCR; TCRdb has only the in-frame clones, and not every one. The sample shows about 1.5 million clones, 95% to 99% of them seen only once. The specimen sequenced was naive CD4+ T cells sorted from blood. These receptors all stem from a man younger than 45 in good health. Both conserved end residues are part of each CDR3. D genes are given only for firm matches. The size entry is marked missing in some rows and otherwise reads once, few, many or a size class.

v_call	j_call	d_call	clone_size	cdr3_nt	cdr3_aa
TRBV6-6	TRBJ2-7	NA	NA	TGTGCCAGCAGCCCCGGGATCCCGTCCTACGAGCAGTACTTC	CASSPGIPSYEQYF
TRBV6-5	TRBJ1-1	NA	NA	TGTGCCAGCAGTTACTCGGGGAGCACTGAAGCTTTCTTT	CASSYSGSTEAFF
TRBV5-1	TRBJ2-7	NA	once	TGCGCCAGCAGCTTGAGTAGCGCTCCCTCCGAGCAGTACTTC	CASSLSSAPSEQYF
TRBV19	TRBJ2-7	TRBD2	NA	TGTGCCAGTAGTTTCTCCGGGACTAGCGGAAACGAGCAGTACTTC	CASSFSGTSGNEQYF
TRBV29-1	TRBJ2-3	TRBD2	NA	TGCAGCGTCGGGACTAGCGGGGTGACAGATACGCAGTATTTT	CSVGTSGVTDTQYF
TRBV28	TRBJ1-4	NA	NA	TGTGCCAGCAGTGACGGGGGCCCGAGAAATGAAAAACTGTTTTTT	CASSDGGPRNEKLFF
TRBV19	TRBJ2-5	TRBD1	NA	TGTGCCAGTAACAGGGGGTTGGGGGAGACCCAGTACTTC	CASNRGLGETQYF
TRBV30	TRBJ1-1	TRBD1	NA	TGTGCCTGGACAGTGGGACAGATGAACACTGAAGCTTTCTTT	CAWTVGQMNTEAFF
TRBV18	TRBJ1-2	TRBD1	NA	TGTGCCAGCTCACCTCGGACAGGGGCCGGCTACACCTTC	CASSPRTGAGYTF
TRBV5-6	TRBJ1-4	NA	NA	TGTGCCAGCAGCTTGGTGGGGGGTGGACCGTTTTTT	CASSLVGGGPFF
TRBV29-1	TRBJ1-2	NA	NA	TGCAGCGTACAGGGTGGCCAATACTATGGCTACACCTTC	CSVQGGQYYGYTF
TRBV28	TRBJ1-5	NA	NA	TGTGCCAGCAGCTTAGGAGGGAATTGGCCCCAGCATTTT	CASSLGGNWPQHF
TRBV14	TRBJ1-2	TRBD1	NA	TGTGCCAGCAGCTACGGACAGGGGAGGTATGGCTACACCTTC	CASSYGQGRYGYTF
TRBV5-1	TRBJ2-1	TRBD2	NA	TGCGCCAGCAGCCACGGACTAGCGGGATTATACAATGAGCAGTTCTTC	CASSHGLAGLYNEQFF
TRBV11-2	TRBJ2-2	NA	NA	TGTGCCAGCAGCTTAGATCCCGGGTTCTGGGGGACCGGGGAGCTGTTTTTT	CASSLDPGFWGTGELFF
TRBV18	TRBJ2-7	TRBD2	NA	TGTGCCAGCTCGGACCTAGCGGGAGCGAACGAGCAGTACTTC	CASSDLAGANEQYF
TRBV7-2	TRBJ2-2	NA	NA	TGTGCCAGCAGCTTCCAAACCGGGAACACCGGGGAGCTGTTTTTT	CASSFQTGNTGELFF
TRBV9	TRBJ2-7	TRBD2	NA	TGTGCCAGCAGCGTAAGCACTAGCGGGAGCTACGAGCAGTACTTC	CASSVSTSGSYEQYF
TRBV5-1	TRBJ2-5	NA	NA	TGCGCCAGCAGCCCCCCCCTGGGGTTGACCCAAGAGACCCAGTACTTC	CASSPPLGLTQETQYF
TRBV18	TRBJ1-1	NA	NA	TGTGCCAGCTCACCAGGATTTGGGAACACTGAAGCTTTCTTT	CASSPGFGNTEAFF
TRBV28	TRBJ1-5	NA	NA	TGTGCCAGCAAGTTGGCAAATCAGCCCCAACATTTT	CASKLANQPQHF
TRBV28	TRBJ2-5	NA	NA	TGTGCCAGCAGAATCCGGGAGACCCAGTACTTC	CASRIRETQYF
TRBV10-3	TRBJ1-2	TRBD1	NA	TGTGCCATTAGTACAGGGGATAACTATGGCTACACCTTC	CAISTGDNYGYTF
TRBV6-5	TRBJ1-5	TRBD1	NA	TGTGCCAGCAGCAGAACAGGGGGCAATCAGCCCCAGCATTTT	CASSRTGGNQPQHF
TRBV10-1	TRBJ1-1	NA	NA	TGCGCCAGCAGTGACACGGTTGGCACTGAAGCTTTCTTT	CASSDTVGTEAFF
TRBV7-2	TRBJ1-2	TRBD1	NA	TGTGCCAGCAGCCGGGACAGGCCTACAAACTATGGCTACACCTTC	CASSRDRPTNYGYTF